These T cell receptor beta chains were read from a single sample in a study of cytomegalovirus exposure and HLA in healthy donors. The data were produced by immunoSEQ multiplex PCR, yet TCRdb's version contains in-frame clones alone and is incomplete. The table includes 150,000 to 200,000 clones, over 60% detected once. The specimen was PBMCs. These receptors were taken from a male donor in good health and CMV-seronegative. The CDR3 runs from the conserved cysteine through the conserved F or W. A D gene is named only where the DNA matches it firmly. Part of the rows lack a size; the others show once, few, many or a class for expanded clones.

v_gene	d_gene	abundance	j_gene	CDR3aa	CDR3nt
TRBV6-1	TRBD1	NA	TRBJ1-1	CVSSERGRFNTEAFF	TGTGTCAGCAGTGAGAGGGGGCGGTTTAACACTGAAGCTTTCTTT
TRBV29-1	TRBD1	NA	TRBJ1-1	CSVEGTGVEAFF	TGCAGCGTTGAGGGGACAGGGGTTGAAGCTTTCTTT
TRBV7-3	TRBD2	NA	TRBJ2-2	CASSLNRPGLAGGRANTGELFF	TGTGCCAGCAGCTTAAACAGACCCGGACTAGCGGGAGGCCGAGCGAACACCGGGGAGCTGTTTTTT
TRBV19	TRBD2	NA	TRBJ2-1	CASSITAGGLYNEQFF	TGTGCCAGTAGTATAACAGCGGGGGGCCTGTACAATGAGCAGTTCTTC
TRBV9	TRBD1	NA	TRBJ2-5	CASSGGDSQETQYF	TGTGCCAGCAGCGGAGGGGACAGCCAAGAGACCCAGTACTTC
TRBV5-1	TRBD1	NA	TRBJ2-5	CASSLGQGQETQYF	TGCGCCAGCAGCTTGGGACAGGGCCAAGAGACCCAGTACTTC
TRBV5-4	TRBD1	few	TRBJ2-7	CASRTGTDANEQYF	TGTGCCAGCCGTACCGGGACAGACGCGAACGAGCAGTACTTC
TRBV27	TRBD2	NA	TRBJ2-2	CASSRRGGLLNTGELFF	TGTGCCAGCAGTCGGCGGGGGGGCCTTTTGAACACCGGGGAGCTGTTTTTT
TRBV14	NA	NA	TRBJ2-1	CASSQDHYNEQFF	TGTGCCAGCAGCCAAGACCATTACAATGAGCAGTTCTTC
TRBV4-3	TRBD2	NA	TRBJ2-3	CASSQEFRASGHNTQYF	TGCGCCAGCAGCCAAGAGTTCCGGGCTAGCGGGCATAATACGCAGTATTTT
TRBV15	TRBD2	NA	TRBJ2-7	CATSRASSGSPGYEQYF	TGTGCCACCAGCAGAGCGTCTAGCGGGAGTCCGGGGTACGAGCAGTACTTC
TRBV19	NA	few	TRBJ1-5	CARGKEGQPQHF	TGTGCCAGAGGGAAGGAGGGACAGCCCCAGCATTTT
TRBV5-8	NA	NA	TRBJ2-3	CASSSTRSTDTQYF	TGTGCCAGCAGCTCTACTCGATCCACAGATACGCAGTATTTT
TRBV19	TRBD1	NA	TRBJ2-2	CASSIEGTGGNTGELFF	TGTGCCAGTAGTATAGAGGGGACAGGGGGTAACACCGGGGAGCTGTTTTTT
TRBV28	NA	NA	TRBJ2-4	CASSVPGQTKNIQYF	TGTGCCAGCAGTGTCCCCGGACAGACCAAAAACATTCAGTACTTC
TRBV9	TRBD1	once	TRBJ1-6	CASNSGGTGVDPLHF	TGTGCCAGCAACAGCGGGGGGACAGGGGTCGACCCCCTCCACTTT
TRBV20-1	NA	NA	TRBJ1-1	CSAGQHTEAFF	TGCAGTGCTGGACAGCACACTGAAGCTTTCTTT
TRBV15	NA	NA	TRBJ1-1	CATSRDRFRNTEAFF	TGTGCCACCAGCAGAGATAGATTCCGGAACACTGAAGCTTTCTTT
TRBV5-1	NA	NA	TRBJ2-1	CASSLERTAKQEQFF	TGCGCCAGCAGCTTGGAGCGGACCGCAAAACAGGAGCAGTTCTTC
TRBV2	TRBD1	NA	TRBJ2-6	CASSLMGQLSGANVLTF	TGTGCCAGCAGCCTCATGGGACAGCTCTCTGGGGCCAACGTCCTGACTTTC
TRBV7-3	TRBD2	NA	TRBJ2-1	CASSLLAGVSYNEQFF	TGTGCCAGCAGCTTACTAGCGGGAGTGAGCTACAATGAGCAGTTCTTC
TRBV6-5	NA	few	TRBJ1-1	CASSYSSTGTTEAFF	TGTGCCAGCAGTTACTCATCCACAGGGACCACTGAAGCTTTCTTT
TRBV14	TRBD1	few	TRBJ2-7	CASSRQGAYEQYF	TGTGCCAGCAGCCGACAGGGGGCATACGAGCAGTACTTC
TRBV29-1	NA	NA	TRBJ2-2	CSVRRAGELFF	TGCAGCGTTCGGAGGGCCGGGGAGCTGTTTTTT
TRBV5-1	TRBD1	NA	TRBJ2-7	CASSFTSGTGTGGAGYYEQYF	TGCGCCAGCAGCTTTACGTCGGGGACCGGGACAGGAGGAGCGGGTTACTACGAGCAGTACTTC
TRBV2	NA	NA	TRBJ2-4	CASSDWTENIQYF	TGTGCCAGCAGTGACTGGACAGAAAACATTCAGTACTTC
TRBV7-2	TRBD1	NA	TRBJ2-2	CASRPGQRATGELFF	TGTGCCAGCAGGCCGGGACAGCGCGCCACCGGGGAGCTGTTTTTT
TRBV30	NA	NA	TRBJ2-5	CAWKRETQYF	TGTGCCTGGAAGAGGGAGACCCAGTACTTC
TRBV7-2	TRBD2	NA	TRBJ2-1	CASSLVITAGGLGNEQFF	TGTGCCAGCAGCTTAGTCATCACGGCGGGGGGCCTTGGGAATGAGCAGTTCTTC
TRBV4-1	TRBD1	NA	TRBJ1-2	CASSQGGGVGYTF	TGCGCCAGCAGCCAAGGAGGGGGCGTCGGCTACACCTTC
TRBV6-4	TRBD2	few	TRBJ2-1	CASSHLAGENNEQFF	TGTGCCAGCAGTCACCTAGCGGGAGAGAACAATGAGCAGTTCTTC
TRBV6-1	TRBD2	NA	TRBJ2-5	CASSDGDYPPRKTQYF	TGTGCCAGCAGTGACGGGGACTACCCGCCCCGAAAGACCCAGTACTTC
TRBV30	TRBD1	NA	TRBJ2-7	CAWSVQGAGEQYF	TGTGCCTGGAGTGTTCAGGGGGCGGGCGAGCAGTACTTC
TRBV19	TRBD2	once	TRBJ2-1	CASSIGSGRPASHNEQFF	TGTGCCAGTAGTATTGGTAGCGGGAGGCCTGCGAGCCACAATGAGCAGTTCTTC
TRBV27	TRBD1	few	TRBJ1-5	CASSSTGQGRQPQHF	TGTGCCAGCAGTTCGACGGGACAGGGTAGACAGCCCCAGCATTTT
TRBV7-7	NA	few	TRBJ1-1	CASSPPGRGNTEAFF	TGTGCTAGCAGCCCTCCGGGGAGGGGGAACACTGAAGCTTTCTTT
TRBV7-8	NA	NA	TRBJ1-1	CASSSRRQGPRPNTEAFF	TGTGCCAGCAGCTCCCGTAGGCAGGGGCCTCGGCCGAACACTGAAGCTTTCTTT
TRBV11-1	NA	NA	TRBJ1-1	CASSFRRTVINTEAFF	TGTGCCAGCAGTTTTAGAAGGACAGTTATAAACACTGAAGCTTTCTTT
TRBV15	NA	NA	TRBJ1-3	CATSRDLRGLDGGNTIYF	TGTGCCACCAGCAGAGATCTCCGAGGGCTCGATGGGGGAAACACCATATATTTT
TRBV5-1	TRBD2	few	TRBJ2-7	CASSLASGSPYEQYF	TGCGCCAGCAGCTTGGCCAGCGGGAGTCCCTACGAGCAGTACTTC
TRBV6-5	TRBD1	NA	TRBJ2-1	CASSTPGQGSDEQFF	TGTGCCAGCAGTACGCCGGGACAGGGTTCCGATGAGCAGTTCTTC
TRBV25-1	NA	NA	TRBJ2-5	CASSERWRTQYF	TGTGCCAGCAGTGAGAGGTGGAGGACCCAGTACTTC
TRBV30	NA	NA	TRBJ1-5	CAWSGGGYSNQPQHF	TGTGCCTGGAGTGGAGGAGGTTATAGCAATCAGCCCCAGCATTTT
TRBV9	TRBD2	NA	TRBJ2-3	CASTGLAHQGDTQYF	TGTGCCAGCACAGGACTAGCGCACCAGGGGGATACGCAGTATTTT
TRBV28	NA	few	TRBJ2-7	CASRNLGDAYEQYF	TGTGCCAGCAGAAATCTAGGGGATGCCTACGAGCAGTACTTC
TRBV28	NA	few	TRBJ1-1	CASTVTVNTEAFF	TGTGCCAGCACCGTCACAGTGAACACTGAAGCTTTCTTT
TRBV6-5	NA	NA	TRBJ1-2	CASSYSVAAPVYGYTF	TGTGCCAGCAGTTACTCAGTTGCGGCCCCCGTCTATGGCTACACCTTC
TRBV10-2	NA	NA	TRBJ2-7	CASSDKQVYEQYF	TGCGCCAGCAGTGACAAACAGGTTTACGAGCAGTACTTC
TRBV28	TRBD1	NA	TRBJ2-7	CASLPSDRGRVYEQYF	TGTGCCAGCCTACCCAGTGACAGGGGGCGCGTTTACGAGCAGTACTTC
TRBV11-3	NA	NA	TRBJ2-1	CASSARQGLSSYNEQFF	TGTGCCAGCAGCGCCCGTCAGGGGTTGAGCTCCTACAATGAGCAGTTCTTC
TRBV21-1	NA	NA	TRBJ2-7	CAREWDISSSSSYEQYF	TGTGCCAGGGAATGGGACATTAGTTCTTCTAGCTCCTACGAGCAGTACTTC
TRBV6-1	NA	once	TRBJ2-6	CASIGVGSGANVLTF	TGTGCCAGCATAGGGGTGGGCTCTGGGGCCAACGTCCTGACTTTC
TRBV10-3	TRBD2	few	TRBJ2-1	CAISEVAGVYNEQFF	TGTGCCATCAGTGAAGTAGCGGGAGTGTACAATGAGCAGTTCTTC
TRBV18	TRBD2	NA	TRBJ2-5	CASRPTSGIAETQYF	TGTGCCAGCCGCCCCACTAGCGGGATAGCCGAGACCCAGTACTTC
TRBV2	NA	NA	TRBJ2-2	CASTYYVNTGELFF	TGTGCCAGCACCTACTACGTGAACACCGGGGAGCTGTTTTTT